Listed below are T cell receptor beta chains from one sample, sequenced in a study of blood T cell repertoires in COVID-19. Here immunoSEQ multiplex PCR was the method, and the copy in TCRdb shows in-frame clones only, minus some. Of 150,000 to 190,000 clones in the sample, roughly 84% were seen once. Sequencing input: peripheral blood. These receptors were obtained from a woman in her sixties or seventies with COVID-19, enrolled during active disease. CDR3s include the opening cysteine and the closing phenylalanine or tryptophan. Each record gives: J gene, V gene, CDR3 length, CDR3 protein.

J: TRBJ1-1; V: TRBV11-2; length: 13; CDR3: CASTFQTGSEAFF
J: TRBJ2-1; V: TRBV27; length: 15; CDR3: CASTEGPERINEQFF
J: TRBJ1-1; V: TRBV5-6; length: 14; CDR3: CASSSGTGWTEAFF
J: TRBJ1-2; V: TRBV3-1/TRBV3-2; length: 14; CDR3: CASSQTGTGNGYTF
J: TRBJ1-1; V: TRBV7-3; length: 15; CDR3: CASRPDPVQNTEAFF
J: TRBJ1-1; V: TRBV6-4; length: 13; CDR3: CASRAGINTEAFF
J: TRBJ2-5; V: TRBV18; length: 16; CDR3: CASSRLQGSVKETQYF
J: TRBJ1-1; V: TRBV7-8; length: 11; CDR3: CASTTRTEAFF
J: TRBJ1-5; V: TRBV24-1; length: 15; CDR3: CATSGGGGTKQPQHF
J: TRBJ1-4; V: TRBV4-2; length: 16; CDR3: CASSQVAGPTNEKLFF
J: TRBJ1-1; V: TRBV25-1; length: 11; CDR3: CASSVAAEAFF
J: TRBJ1-6; V: TRBV7-2; length: 16; CDR3: CASSFGQSSYNSPLHF
J: TRBJ1-1; V: TRBV12-3/TRBV12-4; length: 12; CDR3: CASSFWNTEAFF
J: TRBJ1-2; V: TRBV27; length: 12; CDR3: CASSLQGYGYTF
J: TRBJ2-1; V: TRBV3-1/TRBV3-2; length: 14; CDR3: CASSETRTYNEQFF
J: TRBJ1-6; V: TRBV7-9; length: 14; CDR3: CASSLPGRRNPLHF
J: TRBJ1-6; V: TRBV5-1; length: 15; CDR3: CASSVTGPYNSPLHF
J: TRBJ1-2; V: TRBV15; length: 13; CDR3: CATSLRQVGGYTF
J: TRBJ1-1; V: TRBV19; length: 16; CDR3: CASSIVGPSGNTEAFF
J: TRBJ2-1; V: TRBV12-5; length: 14; CDR3: CASGATVTYNEQFF
J: TRBJ2-3; V: TRBV6-4; length: 16; CDR3: CASSSGTGTGTDTQYF
J: TRBJ1-5; V: TRBV25-1; length: 13; CDR3: CASGSTGNQPQHF
J: TRBJ2-6; V: TRBV18; length: 17; CDR3: CASSFGTGDSGANVLTF
J: TRBJ1-2; V: TRBV6-5; length: 14; CDR3: CASSYVGREYGYTF
J: TRBJ1-5; V: TRBV6-5; length: 15; CDR3: CASRWELTSNQPQHF
J: TRBJ2-5; V: TRBV3-1/TRBV3-2; length: 14; CDR3: CASSLITGRETQYF
J: TRBJ2-5; V: TRBV19; length: 16; CDR3: CASSIRGQAYQETQYF
J: TRBJ1-1; V: TRBV3-1/TRBV3-2; length: 13; CDR3: CASSQPGEPEAFF
J: TRBJ1-1; V: TRBV2; length: 13; CDR3: CASTRSENTEAFF
J: TRBJ2-3; V: TRBV19; length: 14; CDR3: CASSAAGRSNTQYF
J: TRBJ1-5; V: TRBV19; length: 14; CDR3: CASSDDRGLKAQHF
J: TRBJ2-2; V: TRBV9; length: 17; CDR3: CASSPPGQGGITGELFF
J: TRBJ1-2; V: TRBV12-3/TRBV12-4; length: 13; CDR3: CASSLTGNYGYTF
J: TRBJ2-7; V: TRBV9; length: 13; CDR3: CASSSWLADEQYF
J: TRBJ2-7; V: TRBV5-1; length: 15; CDR3: CASSLLSGSSYEQYF
J: TRBJ1-2; V: TRBV9; length: 14; CDR3: CASSVAPAGDGYTF
J: TRBJ1-2; V: TRBV3-1/TRBV3-2; length: 14; CDR3: CASSPQGTLDGYTF
J: TRBJ1-5; V: TRBV7-6; length: 14; CDR3: CASSLTGTDQPQHF
J: TRBJ2-1; V: TRBV3-1/TRBV3-2; length: 20; CDR3: CASSQKVTSGRGGRSNEQFF
J: TRBJ1-2; V: TRBV5-1; length: 16; CDR3: CASSLGTGNMGYGYTF
J: TRBJ1-2; V: TRBV5-1; length: 14; CDR3: CASSLTWGDYGYTF
J: TRBJ1-3; V: TRBV5-1; length: 16; CDR3: CASSPARGAGGNTIYF
J: TRBJ1-1; V: TRBV5-4; length: 13; CDR3: CASSLQGNTEAFF
J: TRBJ1-2; V: TRBV10-2; length: 12; CDR3: CASSEELYGYTF